Given below is one T cell receptor (beta chain) in context. Its target is unknown. This record belongs to a study of CXCR3-negative and CXCR3-positive naive CD8 T cells. Study findings and constraints: Diversity proved comparably high across both naive subsets and much lower in memory CD8+ cells. After cryopreservation, CXCR3 expression dropped partially; most assays used fresh PBMCs. Naive cells positive for CXCR3 carried more hydrophobic TRB CDR3s than CXCR3-negative ones.

The method, 5' RACE with UMI labels, was used to prepare the TRB cDNA libraries. TCRdb reprocessed the 5' RACE reads, with one entry per CDR3 protein and no DNA. This sample's table reports 70,000 to 95,000 distinct CDR3 sequences. Germline lookup yields CDR1 KGHSH and CDR2 LQKENI. The CDR3 has 12 residues. The chain couples TRBV18 to TRBJ2-4. The sequencing sample was made of naive CXCR3- CD8+ T cells from blood. This sample's subset: CD45RO-CCR7+CD27+CD95- naive CD8+ T cells lacking CXCR3 (TNR3-). The TCR originated in a human donor in good health. Some clones in this sample may be carry-over from other donors' samples. CDR3 protein: CASSPGGNIQYF.